The 26 T cell receptor beta chains given below trace back to one sample, sequenced in a study of cytomegalovirus exposure and HLA in healthy donors. The PCR ran on 60 Vbeta and 13 Jbeta primers. Sequencing was performed with immunoSEQ multiplex PCR; in TCRdb, only in-frame clones are kept and a portion is missing. The sample lists some 160,000 clones; 70% to 85% were seen once. Sequencing was carried out using PBMCs. Receptors originate from a man aged 50 or older in good health and CMV-seropositive.

V usage is TRBV7-9 and J usage is TRBJ2-1; 7 bases agree with TRBD1. The germline CDR1 and CDR2 sequences are SEHNR and FQNEAQ (reference sequence). The V segment lost 4 bases and the J segment 0 bases; nucleotides outside the gene matches: 12. The CDR3 length is 18 residues. The CDR3 loop reads CASSWDQTGLSSYNEQFF. The DNA for the CDR3 is TGTGCCAGCAGCTGGGATCAGACAGGGCTAAGCTCCTACAATGAGCAGTTCTTC.

The rearrangement links TRBV6-1 to TRBJ2-7; possible D gene TRBD2, 6 bases. This CDR3 is 13 amino acids long. V shed 6 bases and J shed 0 bases, with 9 bases lying between them. Germline V gene data show CDR1 as MNHNS and CDR2 as SASEGT. The CDR3 DNA follows: TGTGCCAGCAGACTCGGGAGCTCCTACGAGCAGTACTTC. Translated, it gives CASRLGSSYEQYF.

The V gene is TRBV5-1, the J gene TRBJ2-1; D gene unclear. The V gene's germline CDR1 is SGHRS and CDR2 YFSETQ. This CDR3 is 14 amino acids long. V lost 0 bases and J lost 7, with 11 bases in between. CDR3 in amino acids: CASSLGRNGNEQFF. For the CDR3, the DNA is TGCGCCAGCAGCTTGGGTAGGAACGGGAATGAGCAGTTCTTC.

Concerning this clone: The conserved phenylalanine or tryptophan is not found at the CDR3 terminus, so this likely reflects a read error. V gene TRBV5-1 combines with J gene TRBJ1-2, with D unresolved. This CDR3 is built from 13 residues. V was cut by 4 bases and J by 4 bases, with 11 bases left in between. Looked up from germline, CDR1 is SGHRS and CDR2 is YFSETQ. The CDR3 nucleotides are TGCGCCAGCAGCCCTGAGGACTTCTATGGCTACACCCTC. Translated, it gives CASSPEDFYGYTL.

In nucleotides, the CDR3 is TGTGCCAGCAGTTTCAGGTTGGGCAATCAGCCCCAGCATTTT. Translating it yields CASSFRLGNQPQHF. The chain has TRBV6-5 and TRBJ1-5; D is unresolved. Per germline, CDR1 MNHEY and CDR2 SVGAGI. V dropped 4 bases and J dropped 2 bases, with 9 bases sitting between them. This CDR3 contains 14 residues.

V and J are TRBV6-4 and TRBJ2-3; maybe TRBD2 (7 bases). The CDR3 contains 15 residues. Trimming took off 0 bases at V and 2 bases at J, with 9 bases between the two ends. The germline gives CDR1 MRHNA, CDR2 SNTAGT. The CDR3 DNA is TGTGCCAGCAGTGACTCGGGGGGGCCCACAGATACGCAGTATTTT. It specifies CASSDSGGPTDTQYF.

The chain combines TRBV6-1 with TRBJ2-3, with 10 bases aligning to TRBD1. This CDR3 comprises 15 residues. CDR1 is MNHNS and CDR2 is SASEGT in the germline V gene. V gave up 4 bases and J gave up 4 bases; unmatched junction bases: 5. CDR3: CASSVRDRGADTQYF. The CDR3 DNA follows: TGTGCCAGCAGTGTCCGGGACAGGGGTGCAGATACGCAGTATTTT.

The chain employs TRBV5-6 and TRBJ1-1; D is ambiguous. The germline CDR1 and CDR2 sequences are SGHDT and YYEEEE. V dropped 0 bases and J dropped 0 bases, with 6 bases sitting between them. The CDR3 length is 14 residues. Written as DNA, the CDR3 is TGTGCCAGCAGCTTGGGACAAATGAACACTGAAGCTTTCTTT. Amino acid sequence: CASSLGQMNTEAFF.

This clone has only one observation. The J gene is TRBJ2-3, the V gene TRBV15, with D uncertain. This CDR3 has 14 amino acids. V was shortened by 3 bases and J by 1 base, with 8 bases between the two germline ends. Germline V CDR1 and CDR2: LNHNV, YYDKDF (reference sequence). In DNA form, the CDR3 reads TGTGCCACCAGCAGCCCCCAGGGCACAGATACGCAGTATTTT. Encoded protein: CATSSPQGTDTQYF. Looking up the rest from reference TRBV15 and TRBJ2-3 gives the full variable domain: DAMVIQNPRYQVTQFGKPVTLSCSQTLNHNVMYWYQQKSSQAPKLLFHYYDKDFNNEADTPDNFQSRRPNTSFCFLDIRSPGLGDTAMYLCATSSPQGTDTQYFGPGTRLTVL.

This clone appeared a single time. CDR3 in amino acids: CASSPLAGGADEQFF. The CDR3 region has the DNA TGTGCCAGCAGCCCTCTTGCGGGAGGGGCGGATGAGCAGTTCTTC. V and J are TRBV7-3 and TRBJ2-1, with 9 nucleotides matching TRBD2. The CDR3 extends over 15 amino acids. Germline V lookup: CDR1 SGHTA, CDR2 FQGTGA. V was clipped by 5 bases and J by 8 bases; unmatched bases: 10.

The chain couples TRBV9 to TRBJ1-2; D is undetermined. CDR1 and CDR2 from the germline V gene are SGDLS and YYNGEE. V dropped 0 bases and J dropped 6 bases, with 9 bases sitting between them. The CDR3 extends over 13 amino acids. This chain's CDR3 is CASSVGTVDGYTF. The CDR3 DNA sequence: TGTGCCAGCAGCGTAGGCACAGTGGATGGCTACACCTTC. The variable domain in full, completed from reference TRBV9 and TRBJ1-2, reads DSGVTQTPKHLITATGQRVTLRCSPRSGDLSVYWYQQSLDQGLQFLIQYYNGEERAKGNILERFSAQQFPDLHSELNLSSLELGDSALYFCASSVGTVDGYTFGSGTRLTVV.

The chain couples TRBV7-2 to TRBJ1-2, with 7 bases that match TRBD1. V gave up 5 bases and J gave up 8 bases; unmatched junction bases: 8. The CDR3 length is 13 residues. Germline-derived CDR1 and CDR2 are SGHTA and FQGNSA. CDR3 sequence: CASSRDRVGGYTF. As DNA, the CDR3 is TGTGCCAGCAGCAGAGACAGGGTTGGAGGCTACACCTTC.

The chain links TRBV6-5 to TRBJ1-2, with D perhaps TRBD1 (6 bases). Between the trimmed V and J ends, which lost 5 bases and 8 bases, there was a span of 18 bases. Germline V gene sequence: CDR1 MNHEY, CDR2 SVGAGI. CDR3 size: 14 residues. CDR3 residues: CASSEEGTGRGYTF. As DNA, the CDR3 is TGTGCCAGCAGTGAAGAAGGTACAGGGCGAGGCTACACCTTC.

CDR3: CASSGRGQGTAGYTF. CDR3 bases: TGTGCCAGCTCAGGGAGGGGACAGGGGACGGCTGGCTACACCTTC. This chain links TRBV27 with TRBJ1-2; 10 positions match TRBD1. The germline V gene encodes CDR1 MNHEY and CDR2 SMNVEV (reference sequence). V was pared by 8 bases and J by 7 bases, with 13 bases of the junction left unmatched. This CDR3 has 15 residues.

The J gene is TRBJ2-5, the V gene TRBV10-2; D unclear. V dropped 4 bases and J dropped 5 bases, with 5 bases sitting between them. This CDR3 is built from 11 residues. Germline CDR1 is WSHSY and CDR2 is SAAADI. The CDR3 protein is CASSVAETQYF. Written as DNA, the CDR3 is TGCGCCAGCAGTGTTGCGGAGACCCAGTACTTC.

The V gene is TRBV15, the J gene TRBJ2-1, with 9 positions matching TRBD2. There are 16 residues in the CDR3. Germline loops: CDR1 LNHNV, CDR2 YYDKDF (reference sequence). The trim removed 0 bases at V and 6 bases at J, leaving 6 bases unmatched. The CDR3 sequence is CATSRDYSGGPNEQFF. CDR3 coding DNA: TGTGCCACCAGCAGAGATTACAGCGGGGGGCCCAATGAGCAGTTCTTC.

This chain links TRBV9 with TRBJ1-2, with 7 bases lining up with TRBD1. With V trimmed by 0 bases and J by 4 bases, 15 bases remained unmatched. The germline gives CDR1 SGDLS, CDR2 YYNGEE. The CDR3 length is 18 residues. The CDR3 DNA is TGTGCCAGCAGCGTAGAGGGGGCCGGGACAACCGTAGGCTATGGCTACACCTTC. This codes for CASSVEGAGTTVGYGYTF.

The chain uses TRBV7-8 and TRBJ1-2, with 7 positions matching TRBD1. Germline V gene sequence: CDR1 SGHVS, CDR2 FQNEAQ. V was pared by 3 bases and J by 4 bases, with 8 bases of the junction left unmatched. The CDR3 contains 15 residues. CDR3 region: CASSFQTGSPYGYTF. The CDR3 DNA sequence: TGTGCCAGCAGCTTCCAGACAGGGAGTCCCTATGGCTACACCTTC.

The chain combines TRBV10-1 with TRBJ2-5; 8 bases align to TRBD1. CDR3 length: 14 amino acids. Germline-derived CDR1 and CDR2 are WNHNN and SYGVQD (reference sequence). The trim removed 2 bases at V and 4 bases at J, leaving 3 bases unmatched. DNA for the CDR3: TGCGCCAGCAGTGAGGGACAGGGACGAGAGACCCAGTACTTC. Encoded protein: CASSEGQGRETQYF.

This chain connects TRBV5-3 to TRBJ2-5, with 8 bases identical to TRBD1. TRBV5-3 is annotated as an ORF whose role is uncertain. The CDR3 loop spans 14 amino acids. Losses at the gene ends were 4 bases for V and 5 bases for J; bases not matched to a gene: 7. The CDR3 region has the DNA TGTGCCAGAAGCGACCGGACAGGGACGGAGACCCAGTACTTC. Its translation: CARSDRTGTETQYF.

The gene calls are TRBV10-1 and TRBJ1-2, with D maybe TRBD1 (6 bases). Germline CDR1 is WNHNN and CDR2 is SYGVQD (reference sequence). This CDR3 is built from 14 residues. Trimming removed 7 bases at V and 2 bases at J, with 14 bases between. The CDR3 DNA reads as TGCGCCAGCATAGTGGGGGGGCGGAACTATGGCTACACCTTC. Amino acid sequence: CASIVGGRNYGYTF.

The chain carries TRBV6-5 and TRBJ2-3, with no clear D. V was pared by 5 bases and J by 4 bases, with 7 bases between. This CDR3 has 12 residues. Germline V gives CDR1 MNHEY, CDR2 SVGAGI. CDR3 sequence reads: CASSPSADTQYF. DNA for the CDR3: TGTGCCAGCAGTCCCTCTGCAGATACGCAGTATTTT.

The rearrangement links TRBV5-1 to TRBJ1-2; TRBD1 might be the D (6 bases). Trimming left V 0 bases short and J 4 bases short, with 10 bases between. Per germline, CDR1 SGHRS and CDR2 YFSETQ. CDR3 length: 14 residues. The CDR3 nucleotides are TGCGCCAGCAGCTTGGCGGGACAAACCTATGGCTACACCTTC. Its protein is CASSLAGQTYGYTF.

The CDR3 sequence: CASSEWHTGITGEQYF. CDR3 bases: TGTGCCAGCAGTGAATGGCATACAGGGATCACCGGCGAGCAGTACTTC. The J gene is TRBJ2-7, the V gene TRBV25-1, with D maybe TRBD1 (6 bases). Looked up from germline, CDR1 is MGHDK and CDR2 is SYGVNS. V was cut by 1 base and J by 6 bases, with 19 bases left in between. The length of the CDR3 is 16 residues.

The chain recombines TRBV5-8 with TRBJ2-7, with 7 nucleotides matching TRBD2. The CDR3 loop spans 13 amino acids. Unmatched junction bases numbered 11, after V lost 4 bases and J lost 10 bases. Germline assignment: CDR1 SGHTS and CDR2 YDEGEE. The CDR3 sequence: CASSPAGLVLQYV. The DNA for the CDR3 is TGTGCCAGCAGCCCGGCAGGACTAGTGCTTCAGTACGTC.

This chain links TRBV28 with TRBJ1-2, with D possibly TRBD1 on 5 matching bases. The CDR3 totals 12 residues. Trimming pared 5 bases from V and 3 bases from J, leaving 7 bases between. Looked up from germline, CDR1 is MDHEN and CDR2 is SYDVKM. The CDR3 spells CASSAGDYGYTF. The CDR3 bases are TGTGCCAGCAGTGCGGGGGACTATGGCTACACCTTC.